The 5 T cell receptor beta chains below all came from one sample that was sequenced in a study of T-cell memory formation after mild COVID-19. From the 5' RACE reads, TCRdb called clonotypes with MiXCR, one entry per CDR3 protein. The table shows about 50,000 distinct CDR3 sequences, with over 8.5% occurring only once. The specimen was PBMCs or a T cell subset sorted from them (not recorded which). Receptors were obtained from an adult woman who had mild COVID-19 (a few samples of this study predate the infection). Cell type and time point are not known.

This clonotype came up many times. The V call is TRBV20-1, the J call TRBJ1-2; D not certain. The germline CDR1 and CDR2 sequences are DFQATT and SNEGSKA (reference sequence). The CDR3 length is 16 residues. V lost 0 bases and J 1 base, leaving 15 bases between the germline ends. The DNA for the CDR3 is TGCAGTGCTAGAGACCCGACCAGGAGGGTTAACTATGGCTACACCTTC. It specifies CSARDPTRRVNYGYTF.

The sample holds many counts of this clonotype. V and J are TRBV7-3 and TRBJ2-1, with 8 bases fitting TRBD2. Trimming cost V 3 bases and J 9 bases; bases outside gene matches: 7. The CDR3 spans 14 residues. The germline gives CDR1 SGHTA, CDR2 FQGTGA. CDR3 in amino acids: CASSFPAGGGEQFF. CDR3 in DNA: TGTGCCAGCAGCTTTCCGGCGGGAGGCGGTGAGCAGTTCTTC.

This clonotype was seen a handful of times. The chain employs TRBV30 and TRBJ1-1; D is ambiguous. The CDR3 sequence is 14 residues long. The V end was cut by 3 bases, the J end by 3 bases, with 14 bases between. Looked up from germline, CDR1 is GTSNPN and CDR2 is SVGIG (reference sequence). The CDR3 protein is CAWSGGVMDTEAFF. The CDR3 DNA reads as TGTGCCTGGAGCGGTGGGGTTATGGACACTGAAGCTTTCTTT.

The table lists this clonotype with a few counts. The genes are TRBV12-3 or TRBV12-4 and TRBJ1-6; D ambiguous. The V and J ends lost 6 bases and 7 bases respectively, with 13 bases between them. CDR3 size: 14 residues. The DNA for the CDR3 is TGTGCCAGCAGCCTGGGGTCCGGGAATTCACCCCTCCACTTT. Translated, it gives CASSLGSGNSPLHF.

This clonotype was seen only a few times. The J gene is TRBJ2-2, the V gene TRBV25-1, with D possibly TRBD2 on 5 matching bases. CDR1 is MGHDK, CDR2 SYGVNS, per germline. The CDR3 consists of 15 residues. The germline V and J ends were trimmed by 4 bases and 1 base, with 10 bases remaining between them. In DNA form, the CDR3 reads TGTGCCAGCAGTGCTTTAGGAGGGAACACCGGGGAGCTGTTTTTT. Translating gives CASSALGGNTGELFF.